This is a list of T cell receptor beta chains from one sample in a study of OX40 agonist ivuxolimab in advanced cancers. TCRdb keeps only in-frame clones here, not all; method: immunoSEQ multiplex PCR. The sample has 74,000 or so clones; 75% to 90% are singletons. The starting material was CD4+ or CD8+ T cells sorted from blood, obtained in a trial of the OX40 agonist ivuxolimab. These receptors all stem from an adult with an advanced solid tumor such as melanoma, head and neck, liver or kidney cancer. Both conserved end residues are part of each CDR3. The D gene is left open where the match is weak. Size values are once, few and many counts, or a class for expanded clones, and some rows have none.

clone size: -
V gene: TRBV28
D gene: -
J gene: TRBJ1-5
CDR3 DNA: TGTGCCAGCAGTCCCCACTCCGGGACCTTCAATCAGCCCCAGCATTTT
CDR3 protein: CASSPHSGTFNQPQHF

clone size: -
V gene: TRBV5-1
D gene: -
J gene: TRBJ2-4
CDR3 DNA: TGCGCCAGCAGCTTCGACGTTTCAACGGGGGCGCTGGCCAAAAACATTCAGTACTTC
CDR3 protein: CASSFDVSTGALAKNIQYF

clone size: -
V gene: TRBV7-3
D gene: -
J gene: TRBJ2-1
CDR3 DNA: TGTGCCAGCAGCTTAATGTTAGGGGCCGGCGATGAGCAGTTCTTC
CDR3 protein: CASSLMLGAGDEQFF

clone size: -
V gene: TRBV19
D gene: -
J gene: TRBJ2-7
CDR3 DNA: TGTGCCAGTAGTCCCCGGGGGATCCCCTACGAGCAGTACTTC
CDR3 protein: CASSPRGIPYEQYF

clone size: once
V gene: TRBV2
D gene: -
J gene: TRBJ1-3
CDR3 DNA: TGTGCCAGCAGTGAACAGGGAGCCGGTGGAAACACCATATATTTT
CDR3 protein: CASSEQGAGGNTIYF

clone size: -
V gene: TRBV5-4
D gene: -
J gene: TRBJ2-2
CDR3 DNA: TGTGCCAGCAGCCGAGACTTGAACACCGGGGAGCTGTTTTTT
CDR3 protein: CASSRDLNTGELFF

clone size: -
V gene: TRBV20-1
D gene: -
J gene: TRBJ1-6
CDR3 DNA: TGCAGTGCTTATTCTGGGGGGGCCCTCCACTTT
CDR3 protein: CSAYSGGALHF

clone size: -
V gene: TRBV5-8
D gene: -
J gene: TRBJ2-1
CDR3 DNA: TGTGCCAGCAGCCCCAAACGGGGCGCAGCCGCGTACAATGAGCAGTTCTTC
CDR3 protein: CASSPKRGAAAYNEQFF

clone size: -
V gene: TRBV27
D gene: TRBD2
J gene: TRBJ2-1
CDR3 DNA: TGTGCCAGCAGTCAGCCCGGACTAGCGGAGTCTTACAATGAGCAGTTCTTC
CDR3 protein: CASSQPGLAESYNEQFF

clone size: once
V gene: TRBV30
D gene: -
J gene: TRBJ2-1
CDR3 DNA: TGTGCCTGGTCCTGGCGGGGCTCCTACAATGAGCAGTTCTTC
CDR3 protein: CAWSWRGSYNEQFF

clone size: -
V gene: TRBV11-2
D gene: -
J gene: TRBJ2-2
CDR3 DNA: TGTGCCAGCAGCCGGGGGACGGTCGAAACCGGGGAGCTGTTTTTT
CDR3 protein: CASSRGTVETGELFF

clone size: -
V gene: TRBV10-1
D gene: -
J gene: TRBJ2-2
CDR3 DNA: TGCGCCAGGAGGGGCAGGGCCAAAACCGGGGAGCTGTTTTTT
CDR3 protein: CARRGRAKTGELFF

clone size: -
V gene: TRBV2
D gene: -
J gene: TRBJ2-1
CDR3 DNA: TGTGCCAGCAGTGAATATGCAGGTGGGTTCTACAATGAGCAGTTCTTC
CDR3 protein: CASSEYAGGFYNEQFF

clone size: few
V gene: TRBV29-1
D gene: -
J gene: TRBJ1-1
CDR3 DNA: TGCAGCCCAACAGGACAGATGAACACTGAAGCTTTCTTT
CDR3 protein: CSPTGQMNTEAFF

clone size: -
V gene: TRBV7-3
D gene: -
J gene: TRBJ1-5
CDR3 DNA: TGTGCCAGCAGCTTAGACGGAGTCAATCAGCCCCAGCATTTT
CDR3 protein: CASSLDGVNQPQHF

clone size: -
V gene: TRBV6-1
D gene: -
J gene: TRBJ1-1
CDR3 DNA: TGTGCCAGCAGCCAACACGGTGGGGGGGCTGAAGCTTTCTTT
CDR3 protein: CASSQHGGGAEAFF

clone size: -
V gene: TRBV21-1
D gene: -
J gene: TRBJ2-1
CDR3 DNA: TGTGTCAGCAACACAACCCTATGTGGTCGGCAGCATGAGCAGTTCTTC
CDR3 protein: CVSNTTLCGRQHEQFF

clone size: once
V gene: TRBV9
D gene: -
J gene: TRBJ2-2
CDR3 DNA: TGTGCCAGCAGCCCCAAAGTAGCGGCGAACACCGGGGAGCTGTTTTTT
CDR3 protein: CASSPKVAANTGELFF

clone size: -
V gene: TRBV6-6
D gene: TRBD1
J gene: TRBJ1-2
CDR3 DNA: TGTGCCAGCAGTTTCGGCGACAGGGCCTATGGCTACACCTTC
CDR3 protein: CASSFGDRAYGYTF

clone size: -
V gene: TRBV6-5
D gene: -
J gene: TRBJ2-5
CDR3 DNA: TGTGCCAGCAGTTCGGGCCGGAACGCGGAGACCCAGTACTTC
CDR3 protein: CASSSGRNAETQYF

clone size: -
V gene: TRBV6-6
D gene: -
J gene: TRBJ1-5
CDR3 DNA: TGTGCCAGCAGTTACTCGGGGCCCCGGGGCAATCAGCCCCAGCATTTT
CDR3 protein: CASSYSGPRGNQPQHF

clone size: -
V gene: TRBV5-4
D gene: -
J gene: TRBJ2-1
CDR3 DNA: TGTGCCAGCAGCCCGCCCCAGGGTCGAAGCTCCTACAATGAGCAGTTCTTC
CDR3 protein: CASSPPQGRSSYNEQFF

clone size: -
V gene: TRBV27
D gene: TRBD1
J gene: TRBJ1-5
CDR3 DNA: TGTGCCAGCAGTGGACAGGGTACCCTCCCGCCCCAGCATTTT
CDR3 protein: CASSGQGTLPPQHF

clone size: -
V gene: TRBV19
D gene: -
J gene: TRBJ2-2
CDR3 DNA: TGTGCCAGTAGTATAAAGACAAGCGCCGGAGGGCTGTTTTTT
CDR3 protein: CASSIKTSAGGLFF

clone size: -
V gene: TRBV7-2
D gene: TRBD1
J gene: TRBJ1-5
CDR3 DNA: TGTGCCAGCAGCTTAGGGCGCAGGGGGACCCAGCCCCAGCATTTT
CDR3 protein: CASSLGRRGTQPQHF

clone size: -
V gene: TRBV29-1
D gene: -
J gene: TRBJ2-6
CDR3 DNA: TGCAGCGTTGAAGAGGTCTCTGGGGCCAACGTCCTGACTTTC
CDR3 protein: CSVEEVSGANVLTF

clone size: -
V gene: TRBV28
D gene: -
J gene: TRBJ1-5
CDR3 DNA: TGTGCCAGCAGTTTAATCGGTACAGGGAATAGCAATCAGCCCCAGCATTTT
CDR3 protein: CASSLIGTGNSNQPQHF

clone size: -
V gene: TRBV15
D gene: -
J gene: TRBJ1-5
CDR3 DNA: TGTGCCACCAGCAGAGATGGGGGCAATCAGCCCCAGCATTTT
CDR3 protein: CATSRDGGNQPQHF

clone size: -
V gene: TRBV29-1
D gene: -
J gene: TRBJ1-2
CDR3 DNA: TGCAGCGCCGATGCCACGGCCTCCTATGGCTACACCTTC
CDR3 protein: CSADATASYGYTF

clone size: -
V gene: TRBV7-8
D gene: -
J gene: TRBJ2-7
CDR3 DNA: TGTGCCAGCAGCCCCGGTTTAGCGGTCGGGGGAGCCTACGAGCAGTACTTC
CDR3 protein: CASSPGLAVGGAYEQYF

clone size: -
V gene: TRBV28
D gene: -
J gene: TRBJ2-5
CDR3 DNA: TGTGCCAGCAGTTTAGCCCGGCGACAGAAAGAGACCCAGTACTTC
CDR3 protein: CASSLARRQKETQYF

clone size: -
V gene: TRBV6-5
D gene: -
J gene: TRBJ1-2
CDR3 DNA: TGTGCCAGCAGTTCCTCCGGGACACAATATGGCTACACCTTC
CDR3 protein: CASSSSGTQYGYTF

clone size: -
V gene: TRBV27
D gene: -
J gene: TRBJ2-7
CDR3 DNA: TGTGCCAGCTGGGGACAAGCGGCCCAACTCGAGCAGTACTTC
CDR3 protein: CASWGQAAQLEQYF

clone size: -
V gene: TRBV11-2
D gene: -
J gene: TRBJ2-1
CDR3 DNA: TGTGCCAGCAGCTTAGGGACAGCCTCTGGTGAGCAGTTCTTC
CDR3 protein: CASSLGTASGEQFF

clone size: once
V gene: TRBV10-3
D gene: -
J gene: TRBJ1-5
CDR3 DNA: TGTGCCATCAGTGAAGGTCAGCCCCAGCATTTT
CDR3 protein: CAISEGQPQHF

clone size: -
V gene: TRBV30
D gene: TRBD1
J gene: TRBJ1-2
CDR3 DNA: TGTGCCTGGAGACGATCCGGGACAGGGCCGATCTTC
CDR3 protein: CAWRRSGTGPIF

clone size: -
V gene: TRBV5-1
D gene: TRBD1
J gene: TRBJ1-2
CDR3 DNA: TGCGCCAGCAGCCAAATACCGGGACAGGGACGGATCTATGGCTACACCTTC
CDR3 protein: CASSQIPGQGRIYGYTF

clone size: -
V gene: TRBV2
D gene: -
J gene: TRBJ1-4
CDR3 DNA: TGTGCCAGCAGTGTTGGGGGGACTAATGAAAAACTGTTTTTT
CDR3 protein: CASSVGGTNEKLFF

clone size: -
V gene: TRBV5-1
D gene: TRBD1
J gene: TRBJ2-7
CDR3 DNA: TGCGCCAGCAGCTTCGGGACAGGGGGCACCTACGAGCAGTACTTC
CDR3 protein: CASSFGTGGTYEQYF

clone size: -
V gene: TRBV10-1
D gene: -
J gene: TRBJ1-4
CDR3 DNA: TGCGCCAGCAGCCCAGTGGTCGGGGATAGCTACAAACTGTTTTTT
CDR3 protein: CASSPVVGDSYKLFF

clone size: -
V gene: TRBV13
D gene: -
J gene: TRBJ2-5
CDR3 DNA: TGTGCCAGCAGCTTAGGGCAAATTATCCAAGAGACCCAGTACTTC
CDR3 protein: CASSLGQIIQETQYF

clone size: -
V gene: TRBV6-6
D gene: TRBD1
J gene: TRBJ2-5
CDR3 DNA: TGTGCCAGCAGTGGTAGGGCAGGGGGTCAAGAGACCCAGTACTTC
CDR3 protein: CASSGRAGGQETQYF